This T cell receptor (beta chain) was recovered during a study of cytomegalovirus exposure and HLA in healthy donors. Study conclusions and caveats: High specificity and sensitivity for cytomegalovirus status were reported for the classifier.

On this clone: Its specificity is unknown.

From germline, CDR1 is SGHTA and CDR2 FQGTGA. Trimming cost V 3 bases and J 3 bases; bases outside gene matches: 2. The CDR3 spans 15 residues. PCR amplification relied on 60 Vbeta primers (plus 13 Jbeta primers). Sequencing was performed with immunoSEQ multiplex PCR; in TCRdb, only in-frame clones are kept and a portion is missing. This table holds 130,000 or so clones, roughly four fifths found once. Sequenced: PBMCs. This receptor was identified in a man aged 25-45 years in good health and CMV-seronegative. V gene TRBV7-3 combines with J gene TRBJ2-7; 13 nucleotides agree with TRBD2. This CDR3 is CASSFGLAGVYEQYF. As DNA, the CDR3 is TGTGCCAGCAGCTTCGGACTAGCGGGAGTCTACGAGCAGTACTTC.